Listed below are T cell receptor beta chains from one sample, sequenced in a study of OX40 agonist ivuxolimab in advanced cancers. The protocol was immunoSEQ multiplex PCR, while the TCRdb copy is restricted to in-frame clones and leaves out a portion. The sample carries some 90,000 clones, around 91% recorded once. The sample consisted of CD4+ or CD8+ T cells sorted from blood, taken in a trial of the OX40 agonist ivuxolimab. The receptor source for this set is an adult with an advanced solid tumor such as melanoma, head and neck, liver or kidney cancer. Each CDR3 is given with its conserved first and last residue. D genes are given only for firm matches. The size entry is marked missing in some rows and otherwise reads once, few, many or a size class.

V gene	D gene	J gene	clone size	CDR3 protein	CDR3 DNA
TRBV5-4	NA	TRBJ2-7	NA	CASSSTARGTYEQYF	TGTGCCAGCAGCTCGACGGCGAGGGGGACCTACGAGCAGTACTTC
TRBV6-1	TRBD2	TRBJ2-7	NA	CASSAHPTSGSFYEQYF	TGTGCCAGCAGTGCTCACCCGACTAGCGGGAGTTTCTACGAGCAGTACTTC
TRBV29-1	TRBD2	TRBJ2-3	NA	CSVWTSGSSDTQYF	TGCAGCGTTTGGACTAGCGGGAGTTCAGATACGCAGTATTTT
TRBV7-3	TRBD2	TRBJ2-3	NA	CASSLILSSGSLHF	TGTGCCAGCAGCTTAATCCTTTCTAGCGGGAGTTTGCATTTT
TRBV5-1	NA	TRBJ1-2	NA	CASSLVDGFANYGYTF	TGCGCCAGCAGCCTGGTCGACGGCTTCGCTAACTATGGCTACACCTTC
TRBV27	TRBD2	TRBJ2-3	NA	CASSLRREGRTEGVPSTDTQYF	TGTGCCAGCAGTTTAAGGCGGGAGGGCCGGACCGAAGGAGTTCCTAGCACAGATACGCAGTATTTT
TRBV10-3	NA	TRBJ2-7	NA	CASTVREKSYEQYF	TGTGCCAGCACTGTACGGGAGAAATCCTACGAGCAGTACTTC
TRBV29-1	TRBD2	TRBJ2-7	once	CSVQTAGGSPEQYF	TGCAGCGTTCAAACGGCGGGAGGTTCCCCCGAGCAGTACTTC
TRBV5-8	NA	TRBJ1-1	NA	CASSDEGSWNTEAFF	TGTGCCAGCAGTGACGAGGGCAGCTGGAACACTGAAGCTTTCTTT
TRBV28	NA	TRBJ1-2	NA	CASGGGVANYGYTF	TGTGCCAGCGGGGGGGGCGTAGCTAACTATGGCTACACCTTC
TRBV9	NA	TRBJ2-7	NA	CASSVVGEQYF	TGTGCCAGCAGCGTAGTAGGGGAGCAGTACTTC
TRBV2	NA	TRBJ1-4	NA	CASSEPQVGGTTNEKLFF	TGTGCCAGCAGTGAACCGCAGGTGGGCGGGACAACTAATGAAAAACTGTTTTTT
TRBV27	NA	TRBJ2-1	NA	CASSEVGGIRHEQFF	TGTGCCAGCAGTGAAGTTGGCGGGATTCGGCATGAGCAGTTCTTC
TRBV7-9	NA	TRBJ2-2	medium-sized	CASGGTLGTGELFF	TGTGCCAGTGGCGGGACTCTGGGCACCGGGGAGCTGTTTTTT
TRBV6-6	NA	TRBJ1-5	NA	CASSWDKNQPQHF	TGTGCCAGCAGTTGGGACAAGAATCAGCCCCAGCATTTT
TRBV7-9	NA	TRBJ1-1	NA	CASSLVLGNTEAFF	TGTGCCAGCAGCTTAGTCTTGGGGAACACTGAAGCTTTCTTT
TRBV11-3	TRBD2	TRBJ2-7	NA	CASSFLAGGWGEQYF	TGTGCCAGCAGCTTTCTAGCGGGAGGATGGGGCGAGCAGTACTTC
TRBV7-2	NA	TRBJ2-5	NA	CASSRDPTNEETQYF	TGTGCCAGCAGCCGGGACCCAACTAATGAGGAGACCCAGTACTTC
TRBV28	NA	TRBJ2-3	NA	CASRDSGTDTQYF	TGTGCCAGCAGGGACAGCGGCACAGATACGCAGTATTTT
TRBV27	NA	TRBJ1-4	NA	CASSFLQADRGKLFF	TGTGCCAGCAGTTTTTTACAGGCAGATCGGGGAAAACTGTTTTTT
TRBV6-1	NA	TRBJ2-5	NA	CASSDSTPGQETQYF	TGTGCCAGCAGTGATTCTACCCCGGGGCAAGAGACCCAGTACTTC
TRBV7-8	NA	TRBJ2-7	NA	CASSLESFLEQYF	TGTGCCAGCAGCTTAGAGAGCTTCTTAGAGCAGTACTTC
TRBV5-4	TRBD2	TRBJ2-7	NA	CASSAGLAGRGEQYF	TGTGCCAGCAGCGCTGGACTAGCGGGAAGGGGGGAGCAGTACTTC
TRBV2	TRBD1	TRBJ1-4	NA	CASSARTGDEKLFF	TGTGCCAGCAGCGCTAGGACAGGGGATGAAAAACTGTTTTTT
TRBV7-9	TRBD2	TRBJ2-1	NA	CASSLGSGLYNEQFF	TGTGCCAGCAGCTTAGGTAGCGGGCTCTACAATGAGCAGTTCTTC
TRBV28	NA	TRBJ1-2	NA	CASSFLGRDGYGYTF	TGTGCCAGCAGTTTCCTCGGGAGGGATGGCTATGGCTACACCTTC
TRBV7-2	NA	TRBJ2-1	NA	CASSSINEQFF	TGTGCCAGCAGCTCAATTAATGAGCAGTTCTTC
TRBV2	NA	TRBJ2-5	NA	CASSGDKGGGETQYF	TGTGCCAGCAGCGGGGACAAGGGGGGCGGAGAGACCCAGTACTTC
TRBV11-2	NA	TRBJ2-3	NA	CASTDSLLQYF	TGTGCCAGCACCGACAGTCTTTTGCAGTATTTT
TRBV27	NA	TRBJ2-1	NA	CATWGLGGEQFF	TGTGCCACCTGGGGCCTTGGAGGCGAGCAGTTCTTC
TRBV12-1	NA	TRBJ2-7	NA	CASSFDEQYF	TGTGCCAGCAGCTTTGACGAGCAGTACTTC
TRBV10-3	TRBD2	TRBJ2-3	NA	CAISESWVGLDQRDTQYF	TGTGCCATCAGTGAGTCCTGGGTCGGACTAGATCAGAGAGATACGCAGTATTTT
TRBV18	TRBD2	TRBJ2-2	NA	CASSPLAGDTGELFF	TGTGCCAGCTCACCCCTAGCGGGAGATACCGGGGAGCTGTTTTTT
TRBV4-1	NA	TRBJ2-6	NA	CASSQDPAGTDGANVLTF	TGCGCCAGCAGCCAAGATCCGGCAGGGACCGACGGGGCCAACGTCCTGACTTTC
TRBV29-1	NA	TRBJ2-1	NA	CSADSQIRDSAYNEQFF	TGCAGCGCCGATAGCCAAATCCGGGACTCAGCCTACAATGAGCAGTTCTTC
TRBV6-5	NA	TRBJ1-2	NA	CASSYPTGFGGYTF	TGTGCCAGTAGTTACCCGACGGGCTTCGGGGGCTACACCTTC
TRBV18	NA	TRBJ2-3	NA	CASFPTGAPAADTQYF	TGTGCCAGCTTCCCAACGGGGGCCCCCGCCGCAGATACGCAGTATTTT
TRBV29-1	TRBD2	TRBJ2-1	NA	CSGLGRENKLHPNNEQFF	TGCAGCGGGCTTGGGAGGGAGAACAAATTGCATCCAAACAATGAGCAGTTCTTC
TRBV6-5	TRBD2	TRBJ2-1	NA	CASSGVLGLVDEQFF	TGTGCCAGCAGTGGGGTTTTGGGACTAGTGGATGAGCAGTTCTTC
TRBV27	NA	TRBJ1-6	NA	CASSFRSANSPLHF	TGTGCCAGCAGTTTCAGGAGCGCTAATTCACCCCTCCACTTT
TRBV11-3	NA	TRBJ2-1	NA	CASSPRVGGESYNEQFF	TGTGCCAGCAGCCCTAGGGTAGGCGGAGAATCCTACAATGAGCAGTTCTTC
TRBV12-2	NA	TRBJ2-5	NA	CASRLADYQETQYF	TGTGCAAGTCGCTTAGCTGACTACCAAGAGACCCAGTACTTC
TRBV2	NA	TRBJ1-1	NA	CASLLNPGDTEAFF	TGTGCCAGCTTGTTGAACCCTGGGGACACTGAAGCTTTCTTT
TRBV7-9	NA	TRBJ1-1	NA	CASRRKKVHTEAFF	TGTGCCAGCAGGCGTAAAAAGGTGCACACTGAAGCTTTCTTT
TRBV7-2	NA	TRBJ2-5	NA	CASSPNIQETQYF	TGTGCCAGCAGCCCCAACATTCAAGAGACCCAGTACTTC
TRBV29-1	NA	TRBJ2-3	NA	CSAWDSTDTQYF	TGCAGCGCCTGGGACAGCACAGATACGCAGTATTTT
TRBV5-6	TRBD2	TRBJ2-7	NA	CASSLGRGVYEQYF	TGTGCCAGCAGCTTGGGGCGGGGGGTCTACGAGCAGTACTTC
TRBV5-1	NA	TRBJ2-6	NA	CASSLRPPGQAYKSGANVLTF	TGCGCCAGCAGCTTACGCCCCCCTGGACAAGCTTATAAATCTGGGGCCAACGTCCTGACTTTC
TRBV30	NA	TRBJ1-1	few	CAWSVMVYTEAFF	TGTGCCTGGAGTGTTATGGTTTACACTGAAGCTTTCTTT
TRBV12-5	TRBD2	TRBJ2-3	NA	CASGLGLAASTDTQYF	TGTGCTAGTGGTTTGGGACTAGCGGCTAGCACAGATACGCAGTATTTT
TRBV5-4	TRBD2	TRBJ2-3	NA	CASSSGLAGVRTDTQYF	TGTGCCAGCAGCTCTGGACTAGCGGGAGTTCGCACAGATACGCAGTATTTT
TRBV5-8	TRBD2	TRBJ2-7	NA	CASSPRLAWVLYEQYF	TGTGCCAGCAGCCCGCGACTAGCGTGGGTGCTTTACGAGCAGTACTTC
TRBV5-4	TRBD2	TRBJ2-7	NA	CASGRGGREQYF	TGTGCCAGCGGTCGGGGGGGGAGAGAGCAGTACTTC
TRBV19	NA	TRBJ2-5	NA	CASSTNSGGYQETQYF	TGTGCCAGTAGTACAAACTCCGGAGGGTACCAAGAGACCCAGTACTTC
TRBV12-5	NA	TRBJ2-2	NA	CASGFTPSRMLTGELFF	TGTGCTAGTGGTTTTACACCCTCGAGAATGCTCACCGGGGAGCTGTTTTTT
TRBV19	TRBD2	TRBJ2-3	NA	CASSIGPAGGPTGTQYF	TGTGCCAGTAGTATAGGTCCAGCGGGAGGGCCGACTGGTACGCAGTATTTT